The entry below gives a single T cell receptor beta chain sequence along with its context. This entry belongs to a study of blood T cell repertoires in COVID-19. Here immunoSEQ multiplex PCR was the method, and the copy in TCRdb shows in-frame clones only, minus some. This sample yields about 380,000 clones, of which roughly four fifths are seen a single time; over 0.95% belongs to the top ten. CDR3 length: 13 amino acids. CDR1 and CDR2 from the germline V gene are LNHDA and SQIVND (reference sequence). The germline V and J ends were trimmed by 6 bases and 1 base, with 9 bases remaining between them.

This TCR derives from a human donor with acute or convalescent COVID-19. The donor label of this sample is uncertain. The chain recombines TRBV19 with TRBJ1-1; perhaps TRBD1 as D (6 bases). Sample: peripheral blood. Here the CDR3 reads CASRMGANTEAFF. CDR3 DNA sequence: TGTGCCAGTAGGATGGGGGCGAACACTGAAGCTTTCTTT.